These T cell receptor beta chains were read from a single sample in a study of chemoradiotherapy in HPV16-positive cancers. Measured with immunoSEQ multiplex PCR; TCRdb has only the in-frame clones, and not every one. The repertoire has around 13,000 clones, less than 75% of them found once; the top ten carry roughly 17%. This material was obtained from a patient who underwent chemoradiotherapy. The receptors originated from a human donor with HPV-associated anogenital cancer. Each CDR3 is given with its conserved first and last residue. Clone size, where shown, is once, few, many, or a class for clones that have expanded.

j_call | v_call | clone_size | cdr3_aa
TRBJ2-2 | TRBV7-3 | NA | CASSLLGTSGRPGELFF
TRBJ1-4 | TRBV9 | NA | CASSAQGQSNEKLFF
TRBJ2-7 | TRBV11-2 | NA | CASSLGRATSEQYF
TRBJ2-3 | TRBV29-1 | NA | CSARGLAGGPPDTQYF
TRBJ1-6 | TRBV6-1 | NA | CASSEGRPASPLHF
TRBJ1-6 | TRBV21-1 | NA | CASSTGQGLGVSPLHF
TRBJ1-2 | TRBV28 | NA | CASTEQGFYGYTF
TRBJ1-4 | TRBV6-5 | few | CASTSSGMGGQKLFF
TRBJ2-7 | TRBV5-8 | few | CASSLTGEAYEQYF
TRBJ1-2 | TRBV6-1 | NA | CASSDVGTDYGYTF
TRBJ1-2 | TRBV10-3 | medium-sized | CAISEVLDDNYGYTF
TRBJ1-2 | TRBV28 | NA | CASRGQGRKGYTF
TRBJ1-5 | TRBV19 | few | CASSFDTENQPQHF
TRBJ2-2 | TRBV11-1 | few | CASSSGQGEAGELFF
TRBJ2-1 | TRBV15 | NA | CATSTLLGTGGDEQFF
TRBJ2-7 | TRBV19 | NA | CASSTTAAVEQYF
TRBJ1-5 | TRBV28 | once | CASNPRTGGNNQPQHF
TRBJ2-4 | TRBV7-2 | NA | CASSVRGKVGKNIQYF
TRBJ1-5 | TRBV5-1 | NA | CASSAEPVSNQPQHF
TRBJ2-2 | TRBV6-5 | few | CASSFGRTVTGELFF
TRBJ2-2 | TRBV15 | medium-sized | CATSTLKFGELFF
TRBJ2-1 | TRBV18 | NA | CASSPKDRMTYNEQFF
TRBJ2-1 | TRBV6-6 | NA | CASSRGQGANEQFF
TRBJ2-2 | TRBV5-4 | few | CASSADLHTGELFF
TRBJ1-2 | TRBV7-9 | NA | CASSLGQGNFLGGYTF
TRBJ1-1 | TRBV6-1 | NA | CASSDQGTEAFF
TRBJ2-6 | TRBV12-5 | NA | CASGYSAAGQSRANVLTF
TRBJ2-1 | TRBV27 | NA | CASSSDWSSYNEQFF
TRBJ2-7 | TRBV11-3 | few | CASSQQGSEQYF
TRBJ1-1 | TRBV5-4 | NA | CASSTSRNMNTEAFF
TRBJ1-6 | TRBV30 | NA | CAWSEYYNSPLHF
TRBJ1-1 | TRBV30 | NA | CAWTGPRGTEAFF
TRBJ2-3 | TRBV13 | NA | CASSLLTGTGDVNTQYF
TRBJ1-4 | TRBV7-3 | NA | CASSTQQGGKLFF
TRBJ2-7 | TRBV2 | few | CASSALGTSGFYEQYF
TRBJ2-3 | TRBV7-2 | NA | CASRRGLAGMDTQYF
TRBJ2-6 | TRBV11-2 | NA | CASKKTAGSGANVLTF
TRBJ2-1 | TRBV9 | few | CASSVDVRGPEQFF
TRBJ2-7 | TRBV7-3 | NA | CASSITAGPYYEQYF
TRBJ2-7 | TRBV19 | once | CASSRLAGGGGYEQYF
TRBJ1-2 | TRBV5-5 | NA | CASSLEIVYGYTF
TRBJ2-1 | TRBV28 | NA | CASMGVDLQFF
TRBJ1-1 | TRBV5-1 | once | CASSLLLNTEAFF
TRBJ1-2 | TRBV14 | few | CASSQGPLGGNGYTF
TRBJ1-1 | TRBV7-3 | NA | CASSLNGDTSRTEAFF
TRBJ2-7 | TRBV7-3 | NA | CASSFSGGGSYEQYF
TRBJ1-1 | TRBV28 | NA | CASSSVSGGRTEAFF